Listed below are T cell receptor beta chains from one sample, sequenced in a study of blood T cell repertoires in COVID-19. Some clones are missing from TCRdb's copy, which holds only in-frame ones; the method was immunoSEQ multiplex PCR. The sample lists 300,000 to 400,000 clones, approximately 85% occurring once. Sequenced: peripheral blood. The source of these receptors is a human donor in a cohort sampled during active COVID-19. Each CDR3 is given with its conserved first and last residue. The order of the fields is D gene, clone size, V gene, J gene, CDR3 protein, CDR3 DNA. The D gene is left open where the match is weak. For some rows the clone size is stated as once, few or many, or as a class when expanded; others skip it.

>-|-|TRBV25-1|TRBJ2-3
CASSEPGTDTQYF
TGTGCCAGCAGTGAACCAGGGACAGATACGCAGTATTTT
>-|few|TRBV7-9|TRBJ2-1
CASSAGNEQFF
TGTGCCAGCAGCGCAGGGAATGAGCAGTTCTTC
>-|once|TRBV6-6|TRBJ1-6
CASSSLAVAYNSPLHF
TGTGCCAGCAGTTCCTTAGCTGTGGCCTATAATTCACCCCTCCACTTT
>-|-|TRBV6-5|TRBJ1-6
CASSYLGSGYNSPLHF
TGTGCCAGCAGTTACCTCGGGAGTGGGTATAATTCACCCCTCCACTTT
>TRBD1|once|TRBV11-1|TRBJ2-2
CASSPDRGRAGELFF
TGTGCCAGCAGCCCGGACAGGGGGCGTGCCGGGGAGCTGTTTTTT
>-|-|TRBV7-8|TRBJ1-6
CASSLFRGNSPLHF
TGTGCCAGCAGCTTATTTAGGGGTAATTCACCCCTCCACTTT
>TRBD1|-|TRBV24-1|TRBJ1-2
CATSAGTGVGGYTF
TGTGCCACCAGTGCCGGGACAGGGGTAGGCGGCTACACCTTC
>TRBD1|-|TRBV28|TRBJ2-4
CASRPMDRSKNIQYF
TGTGCCAGCAGACCTATGGACAGGTCCAAAAACATTCAGTACTTC
>TRBD1|-|TRBV19|TRBJ2-5
CASSIRAGQGVETQYF
TGTGCCAGTAGTATAAGAGCGGGACAGGGGGTGGAGACCCAGTACTTC
>-|once|TRBV7-3|TRBJ2-2
CASSPRGGGTSTGELFF
TGTGCCAGCAGCCCAAGGGGCGGGGGCACCTCCACCGGGGAGCTGTTTTTT
>-|-|TRBV15|TRBJ1-4
CATSRTGMGEGEKLFF
TGTGCCACCAGCCGAACCGGGATGGGGGAGGGGGAAAAACTGTTTTTT
>TRBD1|-|TRBV4-1|TRBJ2-3
CASNTGGGTDTQYF
TGCGCCAGCAATACAGGGGGCGGCACAGATACGCAGTATTTT
>-|-|TRBV7-9|TRBJ2-7
CASSSRGLNYEQYF
TGTGCCAGCAGCTCCAGGGGCCTAAACTACGAGCAGTACTTC